This T cell receptor (beta chain) was documented in a study of blood T cell repertoires in COVID-19. This CDR3 contains 14 residues. Trimming took 5 bases from V and 1 from J; bases not matched to a gene: 4. CDR1 and CDR2 from the germline V gene are LGHNT and FRNRAP. Clones were sequenced by immunoSEQ multiplex PCR, and TCRdb holds only the in-frame ones, with some missing. The sample lists around 60,000 clones, around 87% seen once, with roughly 15% in the top ten. The TCR was taken from a human donor in a cohort sampled during active COVID-19. This chain uses TRBV12-5 with TRBJ2-5; 7 bases align to TRBD1. The sequencing input was peripheral blood. The CDR3: CASGIGTAQETQYF. The CDR3 bases are TGTGCTAGTGGTATCGGGACAGCCCAAGAGACCCAGTACTTC.